This T cell receptor beta chain was profiled in a study of blood T cell repertoires in COVID-19. The table came from immunoSEQ multiplex PCR; TCRdb's copy has only in-frame clones and leaves some out. Of a few hundred thousand clones in the sample, around 89% are singletons; the top ten hold roughly 1.2%. Losses at the gene ends were 3 bases for V and 4 bases for J; bases not matched to a gene: 12. Per germline, CDR1 SGHRS and CDR2 YFSETQ. The CDR3 loop spans 19 amino acids. This chain joins TRBV5-1 and TRBJ2-1, with 14 bases that match TRBD2. Sequenced material: PBMCs or T cells enriched from blood (not recorded which). This sequence originates from a middle-aged woman with acute COVID-19. CDR3 region: CASSSTSTSGRAIYNEQFF. The CDR3 region has the DNA TGCGCCAGCAGCTCCACCTCGACTAGCGGGAGGGCTATATACAATGAGCAGTTCTTC.